These 4 T cell receptor beta chains were sequenced from one sample in a study of low-dose radiotherapy and immunotherapy resistance in tumors. As for time point: before trial treatment. With TRAV- and TRBV-specific primers, first-strand cDNA was made, covering the alpha and beta chains. With a constant-region primer and a V-primer adapter, TCRs were subjected to 20 PCR cycles of amplification. From the reads, TCRdb called clonotypes with MiXCR, one entry per CDR3 protein. The sample lists about 89,000 distinct CDR3 sequences; roughly 9% were seen once. Material: PBMCs, obtained before treatment. The receptors come from a male donor with prostate cancer.

In this sample, this clonotype turned up many times. V gene TRBV4-3 combines with J gene TRBJ2-3, with D hard to call. CDR3 size: 18 residues. The germline CDR1 and CDR2 sequences are LGHNA and YSLEER. V shed 1 base and J shed 0 bases, with 17 bases lying between them. The CDR3 loop reads CASSQVTQQNPSTDTQYF. In DNA form, the CDR3 reads TGCGCCAGCAGCCAAGTGACGCAGCAGAACCCGAGCACAGATACGCAGTATTTT.

This clonotype was detected many times. The V call is TRBV4-1, the J call TRBJ2-3; D ambiguous. CDR1 MGHRA and CDR2 YSYEKL come from the germline V gene. The CDR3 consists of 15 residues. V was shortened by 4 bases and J by 0 bases, with 11 bases between the two germline ends. CDR3 amino acids: CASSPAAGSTDTQYF. The CDR3 DNA reads TGCGCCAGCAGCCCAGCCGCTGGTAGCACAGATACGCAGTATTTT.

Concerning this clonotype itself: Since a far larger clone is one base different, this is likely a read error. The chain is built from TRBV20-1 and TRBJ2-7, with 11 positions matching TRBD2. The V segment lost 3 bases and the J segment 7 bases; nucleotides outside the gene matches: 8. The CDR3 is made up of 14 amino acids. Per the germline V gene, CDR1 is DFQATT and CDR2 is SNEGSKA (reference sequence). The CDR3 DNA follows: TGCAGTGCTAGGGAACTAGCGGGAGTCAATGAGCAGTACTTC. It yields the protein CSARELAGVNEQYF.

Comments on this clonotype: A far larger clone is off by one base, so a read error is likely. The gene calls are TRBV4-2 and TRBJ2-1; TRBD2 matches at 15 bases. This CDR3 comprises 18 residues. In germline, CDR1 is LGHNA, CDR2 YNFKEQ. J was trimmed by 9 bases and V by 0 bases; bases with no gene match: 9. CDR3 nucleotide sequence: TGTGCCAGCAGCCAAGATACGCGGGGGGGACTAGCGGGAGGTGAGCAGTTCTTC. Translated, it gives CASSQDTRGGLAGGEQFF.